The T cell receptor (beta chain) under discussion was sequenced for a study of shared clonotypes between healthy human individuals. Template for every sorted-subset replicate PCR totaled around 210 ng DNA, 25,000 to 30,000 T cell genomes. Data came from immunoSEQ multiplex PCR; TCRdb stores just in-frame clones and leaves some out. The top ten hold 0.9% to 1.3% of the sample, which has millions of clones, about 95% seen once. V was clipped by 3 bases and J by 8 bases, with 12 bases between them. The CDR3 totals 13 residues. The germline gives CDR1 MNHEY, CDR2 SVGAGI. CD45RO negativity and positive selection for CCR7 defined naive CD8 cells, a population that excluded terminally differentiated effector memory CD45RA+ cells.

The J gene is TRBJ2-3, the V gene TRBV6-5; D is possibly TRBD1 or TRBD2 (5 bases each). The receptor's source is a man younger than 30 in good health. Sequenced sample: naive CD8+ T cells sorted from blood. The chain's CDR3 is CASSYLGEGTQYF. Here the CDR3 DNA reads TGTGCCAGCAGTTATCTGGGGGAAGGTACGCAGTATTTT.